Included here is one T cell receptor (beta chain) sequence, with context. This record belongs to a study of blood T cell repertoires in COVID-19. At the level of the study: The United States, Italy and Spain supplied acute and convalescent COVID-19 samples. Sample material is recorded as cDNA or gDNA derived from T cells, B-cell-depleted T cells, or PBMCs.

The CDR3 loop spans 13 amino acids. CDR1 SNHLY and CDR2 FYNNEI come from the germline V gene. With V trimmed by 8 bases and J by 3 bases, 6 bases remained unmatched. The authors' processing: It was from reference gene primer amplification that nucleated cell counts were estimated. Libraries were prepared by immunoSEQ multiplex PCR; TCRdb keeps only in-frame clonotypes and omits some of them. That table is the source of V, J and clone size, and D and trimming were worked out from the DNA. The top ten hold roughly 1.3% of the sample, which has some 300,000 clones, around 87% seen once. Sequenced sample: peripheral blood. The chain links TRBV2 to TRBJ2-7; 8 bases align to TRBD2. This TCR came from a man between 65 and 79 years old with acute or convalescent COVID-19. CDR3 in amino acids: CASERERLYEQYF. The CDR3 DNA is TGTGCCAGCGAGCGGGAGAGACTCTACGAGCAGTACTTC.